Listed here are 5 T cell receptor beta chains from one sample, sequenced in a study of T cell responses to AZD1222 COVID-19 vaccine. This table comes from immunoSEQ multiplex PCR, and its TCRdb copy is limited to in-frame clones, with some not included. The repertoire consists of roughly 100,000 clones, with 88% occurring once and the leading ten covering 16%. This specimen consisted of peripheral blood, obtained 28 days after the second AZD1222 dose. These receptor sequences come from an adult who received the AZD1222 COVID-19 vaccine.

The chain links TRBV11-2 to TRBJ1-1, with 9 bases matching TRBD1. V dropped 5 bases and J dropped 5; count of bases not matched to a gene: 6. The CDR3 has 14 amino acids. CDR1 and CDR2 (germline): SGHAT, FQNNGV. CDR3 sequence: CASSVYRGQTEAFF. The CDR3 DNA reads TGTGCCAGCAGCGTTTACAGGGGGCAGACTGAAGCTTTCTTT.

V usage is TRBV7-8 and J usage is TRBJ1-2; possible D gene TRBD1, 6 bases. The CDR3 covers 14 residues. The V end lost 10 bases, the J end lost 1 base, and 16 bases lay between the germline ends. Per the germline V gene, CDR1 is SGHVS and CDR2 is FQNEAQ. CDR3 nucleotide sequence: TGTGCCACCACCCCTCTACAGGGTAACTATGGCTACACCTTC. It yields the protein CATTPLQGNYGYTF.

This chain links TRBV6-5 with TRBJ1-5; 8 positions agree with TRBD1. The CDR3 has 15 residues. Germline V gene sequence: CDR1 MNHEY, CDR2 SVGAGI. V shed 7 bases and J 0 bases; nucleotides not matched to a gene: 5. CDR3 region: CASTAQGGSNQPQHF. CDR3 coding DNA: TGTGCCAGCACCGCACAGGGGGGTAGCAATCAGCCCCAGCATTTT.

V and J are TRBV5-8 and TRBJ2-1; no definite D call. CDR1 SGHTS and CDR2 YDEGEE come from the germline V gene. Trimming took off 0 bases at V and 4 bases at J, with 11 bases between the two ends. This CDR3 is 15 amino acids long. This CDR3 reads CASSLAPSRYNEQFF. CDR3 coding DNA: TGTGCCAGCAGCTTGGCGCCGAGCAGATACAATGAGCAGTTCTTC.

The chain is built from TRBV6-5 and TRBJ1-1, with TRBD1 as a possible D gene (5 bases). Germline V gene data show CDR1 as MNHEY and CDR2 as SVGAGI. This CDR3 is built from 15 residues. V was clipped by 7 bases and J by 1 base, with 16 bases between them. The DNA of the CDR3 is TGTGCCAGCAAGTCAGGGAGTACTAGGAACACTGAAGCTTTCTTT. This gives the protein CASKSGSTRNTEAFF.